The sequence of this T cell receptor beta chain was determined in a study of early T cells in non-severe SARS-CoV-2 infection. In the study overall: Chains stayed unpaired after sequencing of bulk RNA from unsorted whole blood.

The CDR3 has 12 amino acids. From germline, CDR1 is SEHNR and CDR2 FQNEAQ (reference sequence). V shed 1 base and J shed 8 bases, with 8 bases lying between them. The TCR library protocol attached unique molecular identifiers to the individual cDNA molecules. In TCRdb, the 5' RACE reads were re-called with MiXCR into one record per CDR3 protein. The data show more than 60,000 distinct CDR3 sequences, about 12% seen once. Turning to this clonotype: Its antigen is unidentified.

Study conclusions and caveats: VDJdb matching skewed toward anti-spike CD8 responses, missing private and CD4 specificities.

The rearrangement uses TRBV7-9 and TRBJ1-2, with a weak D call TRBD1 (5 bases). The receptor was isolated from an adult who was a healthcare worker with PCR-confirmed SARS-CoV-2 infection or an uninfected control (not recorded which). Sequenced input: whole blood. The CDR3 is CASSLGGVGYTF. The CDR3 bases are TGTGCCAGCAGCTTAGGAGGGGTCGGCTACACCTTC.